This T cell receptor beta chain is drawn from a study of beta chain features in type 1 diabetes. V lost 3 bases and J lost 1, with 6 bases in between. CDR3 length equals 13 residues. The germline V gene has CDR1 SEHNR and CDR2 FQNEAQ (reference sequence). General study points: Within the patient group, naive, central memory and Treg TCRB repertoires appeared more similar to each other than within healthy donors. PCR could preferentially amplify shorter templates, alike in patients and controls. Among patients with Type 1 diabetes, TCRB CDR3s were moderately but significantly shorter in every one of the four CD4+ subsets.

Expressed TCRB transcripts were sequenced after all isolated RNA was converted to cDNA. Libraries were prepared by immunoSEQ multiplex PCR; TCRdb keeps only in-frame clonotypes and omits some of them. The sample shows 100,000 to 150,000 clones, 17% of them seen only once. The table lists this clone with many counts. Its matching antigen is unknown. This chain connects TRBV7-9 to TRBJ2-5, with a weak D call TRBD1 (5 bases). The receptor comes from a man between 18 and 35 years old with type 1 diabetes. Sequencing was performed on central memory CD4+ T cells from blood. The CDR3 nucleotides read TGTGCCAGCAGCTTGGACATCCAAGAGACCCAGTACTTC. It yields the protein CASSLDIQETQYF. Based on the CDR3 plus reference TRBV7-9 and TRBJ2-5, the full variable domain is DTGVSQNPRHKITKRGQNVTFRCDPISEHNRLYWYRQTLGQGPEFLTYFQNEAQLEKSRLLSDRFSAERPKGSFSTLEIQRTEQGDSAMYLCASSLDIQETQYFGPGTRLLVL.